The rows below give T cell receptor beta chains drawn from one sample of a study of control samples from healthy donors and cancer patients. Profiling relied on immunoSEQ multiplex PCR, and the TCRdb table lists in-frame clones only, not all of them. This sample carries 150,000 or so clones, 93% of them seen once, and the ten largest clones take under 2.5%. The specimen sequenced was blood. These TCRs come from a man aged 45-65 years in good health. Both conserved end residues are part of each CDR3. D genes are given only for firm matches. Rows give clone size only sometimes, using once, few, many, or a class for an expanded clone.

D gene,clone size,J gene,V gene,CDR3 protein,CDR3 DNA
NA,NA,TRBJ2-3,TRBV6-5,CASSSATRADTQYF,TGTGCCAGCAGTTCCGCAACTAGAGCAGATACGCAGTATTTT
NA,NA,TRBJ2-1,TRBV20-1,CSASIVFLNNEQFF,TGCAGTGCTAGTATAGTCTTTTTGAACAATGAGCAGTTCTTC
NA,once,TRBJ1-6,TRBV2,CASSDYYNSPLHF,TGTGCCAGCAGTGATTATTATAATTCACCCCTCCACTTT
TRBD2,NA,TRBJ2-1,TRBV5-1,CASSALLAGGGNEQFF,TGCGCCAGCAGCGCCTTACTAGCGGGAGGTGGTAATGAGCAGTTCTTC
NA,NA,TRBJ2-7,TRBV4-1,CASSQDRVDIYEQYF,TGCGCCAGCAGCCAAGATCGAGTGGACATCTACGAGCAGTACTTC
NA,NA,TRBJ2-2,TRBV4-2,CASSQDLGTDTGELFF,TGTGCCAGCAGCCAAGATTTGGGTACGGACACCGGGGAGCTGTTTTTT
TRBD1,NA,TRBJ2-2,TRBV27,CASSGTRMGQGTGELFF,TGTGCCAGCAGTGGGACAAGAATGGGACAGGGCACCGGGGAGCTGTTTTTT
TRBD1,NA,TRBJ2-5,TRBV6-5,CATNRDRGPGTQYF,TGTGCCACCAACCGGGACAGGGGGCCAGGGACCCAGTACTTC
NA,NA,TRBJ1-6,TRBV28,CASSFPQGPYSPLHF,TGTGCCAGCAGTTTCCCGCAGGGTCCCTATTCACCCCTCCACTTT
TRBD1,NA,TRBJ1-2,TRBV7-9,CASSLAGQGAYGYTF,TGTGCCAGCAGCTTAGCGGGACAGGGGGCGTATGGCTACACCTTC
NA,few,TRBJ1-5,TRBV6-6,CASKRSMFDGNSNQPQHF,TGTGCCAGCAAACGATCTATGTTTGACGGCAATAGCAATCAGCCCCAGCATTTT
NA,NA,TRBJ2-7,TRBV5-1,CASSPSGLSYEQYF,TGCGCCAGCAGCCCGAGCGGGCTCTCCTACGAGCAGTACTTC
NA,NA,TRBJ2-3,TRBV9,CASSVREASKYTQYF,TGTGCCAGCAGCGTACGAGAGGCTAGCAAGTATACGCAGTATTTT
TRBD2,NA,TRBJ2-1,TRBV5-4,CASRDSGRDEQFF,TGTGCCAGCAGAGATAGCGGGAGGGACGAGCAGTTCTTC
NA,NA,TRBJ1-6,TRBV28,CAYRGSSYNSPLHF,TGTGCCTACCGGGGGAGCTCCTATAATTCACCCCTCCACTTT
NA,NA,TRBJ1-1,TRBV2,CASSEAFGRTNTEAFF,TGTGCCAGCAGCGAGGCTTTTGGACGGACGAACACTGAAGCTTTCTTT
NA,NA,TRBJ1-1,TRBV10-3,CAIRGGRNTEAFF,TGTGCCATCAGGGGGGGCCGGAACACTGAAGCTTTCTTT
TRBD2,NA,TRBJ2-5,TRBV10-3,CAISEEAGVGETQYF,TGTGCCATCAGTGAAGAAGCGGGAGTCGGAGAGACCCAGTACTTC
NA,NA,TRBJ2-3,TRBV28,CASSSEWSTDTQYF,TGTGCCAGCAGTTCTGAGTGGAGCACAGATACGCAGTATTTT